These T cell receptor beta chains were read from a single sample in a study of shared clonotypes between healthy human individuals. The protocol was immunoSEQ multiplex PCR, while the TCRdb copy is restricted to in-frame clones and leaves out a portion. The sample carries approximately 740,000 clones, 80% to 95% recorded once. Sequenced sample: naive CD8+ T cells sorted from blood. The receptor set was obtained from a man younger than 40 in good health. The CDR3 runs from the conserved cysteine through the conserved F or W. The D gene is left open where the match is weak. A row's size may be missing; if present it is once, few, many or a size class.

v_gene,j_gene,d_gene,abundance,CDR3nt,CDR3aa
TRBV11-2,TRBJ2-2,.,.,TGTGCCAGCAGCTTGTGGCAGGGTCTCACCGGGGAGCTGTTTTTT,CASSLWQGLTGELFF
TRBV28,TRBJ1-1,.,.,TGTGCCAGCAGTCCCCCGGGGGCGCCCACTGAAGCTTTCTTT,CASSPPGAPTEAFF
TRBV7-9,TRBJ1-1,.,.,TGTGCCAGCAGCATTAGCGCAGTCACTGAAGCTTTCTTT,CASSISAVTEAFF
TRBV7-9,TRBJ2-1,.,.,TGTGCCAGCACCAAACGGGGCAATGAGCAGTTCTTC,CASTKRGNEQFF
TRBV19,TRBJ1-2,.,.,TGTGCCAGTAGTATAAGAGGTTCTAACTATGGCTACACCTTC,CASSIRGSNYGYTF
TRBV9,TRBJ2-7,.,.,TGTGCCAGCAGCCCGGATGCTCTGGACGAGCAGTACTTC,CASSPDALDEQYF
TRBV6-6,TRBJ2-3,.,few,TGTGCCAGCAGCCTAGGGGGCACAGATACGCAGTATTTT,CASSLGGTDTQYF
TRBV27,TRBJ1-2,.,.,TGTGCCAGCTCGGACGGAACTAACTATGGCTACACCTTC,CASSDGTNYGYTF
TRBV27,TRBJ2-3,.,.,TGTGCCAGCAGTTCGGCGAATACGCAGTATTTT,CASSSANTQYF
TRBV7-9,TRBJ2-6,.,.,TGCGTGGGACGCGCTGGGGCCAACGTCCTGACTTTC,CVGRAGANVLTF
TRBV4-3,TRBJ1-4,TRBD1,.,TGCGCCAGCAGCCAAGAGTGGGTTCGAACAGGGGTTTACGAAAAACTGTTTTTT,CASSQEWVRTGVYEKLFF
TRBV6-5,TRBJ2-1,TRBD2,.,TGTGCCAGCAGTTATAGCGGGAGGGCAGGTGAGCAGTTCTTC,CASSYSGRAGEQFF
TRBV7-9,TRBJ2-7,.,few,TGTGCCAGCAGCTTAGGTGGGGTCGAGCAGTACTTC,CASSLGGVEQYF
TRBV6-1,TRBJ1-1,TRBD1,.,TGTGCCAGCAGTGAAGAGACAGGGGGATGGACTGAAGCTTTCTTT,CASSEETGGWTEAFF
TRBV7-9,TRBJ2-7,TRBD2,.,TGTGCCAGCAGCCAAACTAGCGGGAGACCCTACGAGCAGTACTTC,CASSQTSGRPYEQYF
TRBV27,TRBJ1-1,.,.,TGTGCCAGCAGTTTCAGTTCGGGCGGTGAAGCTTTCTTT,CASSFSSGGEAFF
TRBV7-9,TRBJ1-1,.,.,TGTGCCAGCAGCCGCGAAGGGACAACGAACACTGAAGCTTTCTTT,CASSREGTTNTEAFF
TRBV5-6,TRBJ1-5,.,.,TGTGCCAGCAGCCAGGGCGGCAATCAGCCCCAGCATTTT,CASSQGGNQPQHF
TRBV14,TRBJ1-1,TRBD1,.,TGTGCCAGCAGCCCATTAACGAGGACAGGGCTCCCTGAAGCTTTCTTT,CASSPLTRTGLPEAFF
TRBV29-1,TRBJ2-7,.,.,TGCAGCGTCCGTTCCCTGGGTTACGAGCAGTACTTC,CSVRSLGYEQYF
TRBV7-9,TRBJ1-1,TRBD1,.,TGTGCCAGCAGCTTAGGGGGACAGGGAGGGACTGAAGCTTTCTTT,CASSLGGQGGTEAFF
TRBV29-1,TRBJ2-1,TRBD2,.,TGCAGCGTTGAATCCGGGGGGTCCTACAATGAGCAGTTCTTC,CSVESGGSYNEQFF
TRBV30,TRBJ2-7,TRBD2,.,TGTGCCTGGGGACCAGGCGGGAGTTGGAACGAGCAGTACTTC,CAWGPGGSWNEQYF
TRBV9,TRBJ2-7,.,.,TGTGCCAGCAGCCTCGGACTGAACTACGAGCAGTACTTC,CASSLGLNYEQYF
TRBV2,TRBJ2-4,.,once,TGTGCCAACCAGGGACAAAAAAACATTCAGTACTTC,CANQGQKNIQYF
TRBV7-8,TRBJ1-1,TRBD1,.,TGTGCCAGCAGCCCACTAGCCGGGACAGTGAACACTGAAGCTTTCTTT,CASSPLAGTVNTEAFF
TRBV5-1,TRBJ1-2,.,.,TGCGCCAGCAGCTTGGCCCGGTCCTTGGACTATGGCTACACCTTC,CASSLARSLDYGYTF
TRBV7-9,TRBJ2-2,.,.,TGTGCCAGCAGCTTAGTATCGAACACCGGGGAGCTGTTTTTT,CASSLVSNTGELFF
TRBV5-4,TRBJ2-7,.,.,TGTGCCAGCAGTTCTGGACAAAGCTACGAGCAGTACTTC,CASSSGQSYEQYF
TRBV27,TRBJ1-1,.,.,TGTGCCAGCAGTTACCACAGGGTGCTCCACACTGAAGCTTTCTTT,CASSYHRVLHTEAFF
TRBV5-6,TRBJ1-1,.,.,TGTGCCAGCAGCTCGCCCCAAATCGACACTCCCACTGAAGCTTTCTTT,CASSSPQIDTPTEAFF
TRBV6-6,TRBJ2-1,.,.,TGTGCCAGCAGTCTGCGGACTTACAATGAGCAGTTCTTC,CASSLRTYNEQFF
TRBV10-3,TRBJ2-7,TRBD1,.,TGTGCCATCAAGAGGGACAGCTCCTACGAGCAGTACTTC,CAIKRDSSYEQYF
TRBV9,TRBJ2-1,.,.,TGTGCCAGCAGCGTAGACGGGTACAATGAGCAGTTCTTC,CASSVDGYNEQFF
TRBV10-2,TRBJ2-1,.,.,TGCGCCAGCAGTGAGCGAGGGTTTTTCCACAATGAGCAGTTCTTC,CASSERGFFHNEQFF
TRBV25-1,TRBJ2-3,.,.,TGTGCCAGCATCCCCCCTCTGGGGGATACGCAGTATTTT,CASIPPLGDTQYF
TRBV27,TRBJ2-7,TRBD1,.,TGTGCCAGCAGTTTTCGACAGGGATACGAGCAGTACTTC,CASSFRQGYEQYF
TRBV6-1,TRBJ2-1,TRBD1,once,TGTGCCAGCAGTGAATCAGGGGGAGAGGACAATGAGCAGTTCTTC,CASSESGGEDNEQFF
TRBV28,TRBJ1-5,.,few,TGTGCCAGCAAGCAGAATGGAGGCAATCAGCCCCAGCATTTT,CASKQNGGNQPQHF
TRBV7-2,TRBJ2-7,.,.,TGTGCCAGCAGCTTAGACGCCACCTACGAGCAGTACTTC,CASSLDATYEQYF
TRBV5-6,TRBJ1-5,TRBD1,.,TGTGCCAGCAGCTTTTACAGGGGCCGAAATCAGCCCCAGCATTTT,CASSFYRGRNQPQHF
TRBV7-9,TRBJ2-7,.,.,TGTGCCAGCAGCTTAGCCCCTGGGACCTCGTCCTACGAGCAGTACTTC,CASSLAPGTSSYEQYF
TRBV11-2,TRBJ1-5,.,.,TGTGCCAGCAGCTTTGGGGGCTACAATCAGCCCCAGCATTTT,CASSFGGYNQPQHF
TRBV5-1,TRBJ2-7,.,once,TGCGCCAGCAGCTTATCGGGCTACGAGCAGTACTTC,CASSLSGYEQYF
TRBV27,TRBJ1-1,TRBD1,.,TGTGCCAGCAAACACTCAGGGGGAGGCACTGAAGCTTTCTTT,CASKHSGGGTEAFF
TRBV6-1,TRBJ2-1,TRBD2,.,TGTGCCAGCATTCCGGGGACTATCACCTACAATGAGCAGTTCTTC,CASIPGTITYNEQFF
TRBV7-9,TRBJ2-7,.,.,TGTGCCAGCAGCTTAACAGGGATCTACGAGCAGTACTTC,CASSLTGIYEQYF
TRBV9,TRBJ2-7,.,.,TGTGCCAGCAGCCCCTTCGGAGGGGGGGACGAGCAGTACTTC,CASSPFGGGDEQYF